Presented here are 11 T cell receptor beta chains from one specimen sequenced in a study of Ad26.COV2.S vaccination and SARS-CoV-2 variants. Method: immunoSEQ multiplex PCR; TCRdb's copy keeps in-frame clones and lacks some. The sample comprises fewer than 400,000 clones, around four fifths of which are singletons, and 2.1% rests with the top ten. Treatment denoted: about 20 received Ad26.COV2.S at low or high dose, single or two shots; about 5 received placebo; per-sample allocation not given. Each sample was drawn 63 days after the first injection (of vaccine or placebo). Sample: peripheral blood, taken in a trial of Ad26.COV2.S vaccine versus placebo. Source of these receptors: a person between 18 and 65 years old who received the Ad26.COV2.S COVID-19 vaccine or a placebo.

This chain uses TRBV24-1 with TRBJ1-1; 8 nucleotides line up with TRBD1. The CDR3 is 14 amino acids. The germline V gene has CDR1 KGHDR and CDR2 SFDVKD. V lost 7 bases, J lost 1 base, and 4 bases stayed unmatched. CDR3 DNA sequence: TGTGCCACCAGGACGACAGGGGCGAACACTGAAGCTTTCTTT. Its protein product is CATRTTGANTEAFF.

V usage is TRBV11-3 and J usage is TRBJ1-3; tentative D call: TRBD1 (5 bases). This CDR3 has 15 residues. V was pared by 1 base and J by 4 bases, with 11 bases between. Germline V gene sequence: CDR1 SGHNT, CDR2 YENEEA. This CDR3 reads CASSLGWDAGNTIYF. The CDR3 DNA follows: TGTGCCAGCAGCTTAGGCTGGGACGCGGGAAACACCATATATTTT.

The chain uses TRBV7-2 and TRBJ1-1; a weak D match, TRBD1 (6 bases). This CDR3 contains 13 residues. The V gene lost 8 bases and the J gene lost 4 bases, with 14 bases spanning the gap. Germline values: CDR1 SGHTA, CDR2 FQGNSA. CDR3 residues: CASSRGASTEAFF. The CDR3 DNA reads as TGTGCCAGCTCCCGGGGGGCGAGCACTGAAGCTTTCTTT.

V usage is TRBV6-6 and J usage is TRBJ1-5, with a possible D match to TRBD1 (5 bases). This CDR3 has 13 residues. The germline gives CDR1 MNHNY, CDR2 SVGAGI (reference sequence). V lost 7 bases and J 5 bases, leaving 12 bases between the germline ends. The CDR3 nucleotides read TGTGCCAGCATCAACACGGGGGATCAGCCCCAGCATTTT. Its protein product is CASINTGDQPQHF.

The CDR3 loop is CATSRHQSDGYTF. The CDR3 DNA reads TGTGCCACCAGCAGACATCAATCGGATGGCTACACCTTC. The genes are TRBV15 and TRBJ1-2, with D unclear. There are 13 residues in the CDR3. Trimming shortened V by 2 bases and J by 6 bases, and 10 bases separated the two germline ends. CDR1 is LNHNV and CDR2 is YYDKDF in the germline V gene (reference sequence).

The V call is TRBV24-1, the J call TRBJ1-4; D may be TRBD1 (5 bases). The CDR3 runs to 15 residues. V dropped 3 bases and J dropped 3 bases, with 10 bases sitting between them. Per the germline V gene, CDR1 is KGHDR and CDR2 is SFDVKD. CDR3: CATSDPGHSNEKLFF. CDR3 in DNA: TGTGCCACCAGTGATCCTGGACACTCTAATGAAAAACTGTTTTTT.

CDR3 in DNA: TGTGCCAGCTCACCGCCGGGACAGGCCGGGGAGCTGTTTTTT. It is translated as CASSPPGQAGELFF. V and J are TRBV18 and TRBJ2-2, with 8 bases lining up with TRBD1. CDR3 size: 14 residues. Trimming removed 3 bases from V and 6 bases from J; junction bases left unmatched: 3. Per germline, CDR1 KGHSH and CDR2 LQKENI.

V is TRBV7-9 and J is TRBJ1-1; D gene unclear. This CDR3 is built from 12 residues. Per the germline V gene, CDR1 is SEHNR and CDR2 is FQNEAQ (reference sequence). The ends were cut back, 5 bases at V and 7 bases at J, with 11 bases in the middle. As DNA, the CDR3 is TGTGCCAGCAGCGTTTCTCGGGGTGAAGCTTTCTTT. This gives the protein CASSVSRGEAFF.

The chain employs TRBV28 and TRBJ2-1; D gene ambiguous. There are 16 residues in the CDR3. Germline V gene sequence: CDR1 MDHEN, CDR2 SYDVKM. The ends were cut back, 6 bases at V and 0 bases at J, with 15 bases in the middle. The CDR3: CASRRDPIASYNEQFF. CDR3 coding DNA: TGTGCCAGCAGGCGAGACCCGATCGCCTCCTACAATGAGCAGTTCTTC.

The chain couples TRBV5-8 to TRBJ1-6, with D possibly being TRBD1 (6 bases). The V end lost 0 bases, the J end lost 4 bases, and 11 bases lay between the germline ends. Germline CDR1 and CDR2: SGHTS and YDEGEE. The CDR3 runs 16 residues. The CDR3: CASSLAPDSYNSPLHF. CDR3 sequence (DNA): TGTGCCAGCAGCTTGGCACCGGACAGTTATAATTCACCCCTCCACTTT.

The chain's CDR3 is CASRDRGQGNTIYF. The CDR3 region has the DNA TGTGCCAGCAGGGACAGGGGACAAGGAAACACCATATATTTT. J is TRBJ1-3 and V is TRBV2; 9 positions match TRBD1. The CDR3 consists of 14 residues. The J segment lost 4 bases and the V segment lost 6 bases, leaving 4 bases of the junction unmatched. The germline CDR1 and CDR2 sequences are SNHLY and FYNNEI.